The 16 T cell receptor beta chains below were found in one sample sequenced in a study of T cell changes during pregnancy in multiple sclerosis. Assay used: immunoSEQ multiplex PCR; TCRdb lists only in-frame clones, some missing. Among approximately 92,000 clones listed, approximately 92% were seen once. The source was peripheral blood, collected in the first trimester of pregnancy. Receptors originate from a female donor with multiple sclerosis, enrolled in a pregnancy study.

This chain uses TRBV7-6 with TRBJ2-5, with 7 bases aligning to TRBD1. Germline trimming cut 5 bases from V and 5 bases from J; bases unmatched to any gene: 14. The CDR3 has 16 amino acids. The V gene's germline CDR1 is SGHVS and CDR2 FNYEAQ. For the CDR3, the DNA is TGTGCCAGCAGCCCCCTTAGACAGGGCAACACGGAGACCCAGTACTTC. Residues: CASSPLRQGNTETQYF.

The chain joins TRBV7-6 to TRBJ2-7; D is perhaps TRBD1 (6 bases). Per germline, CDR1 SGHVS and CDR2 FNYEAQ. Trimming took 4 bases from V and 3 from J, leaving 13 bases between them. The CDR3 covers 14 residues. CDR3 sequence (DNA): TGTGCCAGCAGCTCAGGACAGTTGGGCTACGAGCAGTACTTC. Translated, it gives CASSSGQLGYEQYF.

The rearrangement links TRBV5-1 to TRBJ2-7; TRBD1 agrees at 8 bases. V lost 3 bases and J lost 9; bases outside the gene matches: 17. This CDR3 contains 16 residues. Germline CDR1 and CDR2: SGHRS and YFSETQ. The DNA of the CDR3 is TGCGCCAGCAGCTCGGTGACAGGGGCTTCTACTAAAGGGCAGTACTTC. This sequence encodes CASSSVTGASTKGQYF.

The chain joins TRBV4-1 to TRBJ2-7, with D possibly TRBD2 on 5 matching bases. Germline lookup yields CDR1 MGHRA and CDR2 YSYEKL. This CDR3 has 15 amino acids. Deletions cut 0 bases from V and 5 bases from J, with 14 bases between. DNA of the CDR3: TGCGCCAGCAGCCAAGATCTACTAGAGGAGGACGAGCAGTACTTC. Residues: CASSQDLLEEDEQYF.

The chain joins TRBV4-1 to TRBJ2-5; 12 bases are shared with TRBD1. This CDR3 region has 17 residues. The V and J ends lost 0 bases and 5 bases, in that order; junction bases with no gene match: 7. The germline V gene has CDR1 MGHRA and CDR2 YSYEKL. This CDR3 reads CASSQEWDRGHRETQYF. CDR3 bases: TGCGCCAGCAGCCAAGAATGGGACAGGGGGCATAGGGAGACCCAGTACTTC.

The chain is built from TRBV30 and TRBJ2-6, with 9 positions matching TRBD1. Trimming took 5 bases from V and 0 from J; bases not matched to a gene: 2. The CDR3 contains 15 residues. The germline V gene has CDR1 GTSNPN and CDR2 SVGIG (reference sequence). For the CDR3, the DNA is TGTGCCTGGGGGACAGGGATCTCTGGGGCCAACGTCCTGACTTTC. It specifies CAWGTGISGANVLTF.

The chain couples TRBV14 to TRBJ2-7, with TRBD2 matching 7 bases. The V gene's germline CDR1 is SGHDN and CDR2 FVKESK. This CDR3 has 14 residues. The V and J ends lost 8 bases and 0 bases, in that order; junction bases with no gene match: 7. The CDR3 region is CASGFGGSSYEQYF. The CDR3 coding sequence is TGTGCCAGCGGGTTCGGCGGGAGCTCCTACGAGCAGTACTTC.

The chain has TRBV4-2 and TRBJ2-2, with unresolved D. V dropped 2 bases and J dropped 3 bases, with 7 bases sitting between them. CDR1 and CDR2 (germline): LGHNA, YNFKEQ. The CDR3 contains 14 residues. As DNA, the CDR3 is TGTGCCAGCAGCCAATCGGCGGACACCGGGGAGCTGTTTTTT. It codes for CASSQSADTGELFF.

This clone has just one count. V and J are TRBV27 and TRBJ2-7, with D perhaps TRBD1 (6 bases). V lost 5 bases to trimming and J lost 0 bases, with 11 bases between them. The CDR3 loop spans 14 amino acids. Germline CDR1 and CDR2: MNHEY and SMNVEV (reference sequence). CDR3 bases: TGTGCCAGCAGTGCCGGGACACACTCCTACGAGCAGTACTTC. Residues: CASSAGTHSYEQYF.

The chain uses TRBV10-3 and TRBJ1-1; 8 bases map to TRBD1. V lost 10 bases to trimming and J lost 3 bases; unmatched junction nucleotides: 10. The CDR3 totals 14 residues. Looked up from germline, CDR1 is ENHRY and CDR2 is SYGVKD. The CDR3 here is CATRSTGGHTEAFF. The CDR3 DNA is TGTGCCACCAGGTCTACAGGGGGGCACACTGAAGCTTTCTTT.

This chain joins TRBV5-1 and TRBJ1-4; no reliable D call. This CDR3 spans 15 amino acids. V was shortened by 0 bases and J by 0 bases, with 6 bases between the two germline ends. Germline V gene data show CDR1 as SGHRS and CDR2 as YFSETQ. The CDR3 DNA is TGCGCCAGCAGCTTGGAACGGGCAACTAATGAAAAACTGTTTTTT. Protein sequence: CASSLERATNEKLFF.

The chain is built from TRBV18 and TRBJ2-7; TRBD1 aligns across 8 bases. Unmatched junction bases numbered 7, after V lost 3 bases and J lost 6 bases. This CDR3 is 14 amino acids long. Germline V gene data show CDR1 as KGHSH and CDR2 as LQKENI. CDR3 residues: CASSPGEQGVEQYF. Written as DNA, the CDR3 is TGTGCCAGCTCACCGGGGGAACAGGGGGTCGAGCAGTACTTC.

The chain uses TRBV5-8 and TRBJ2-5; D call uncertain. The V gene lost 3 bases and the J gene lost 5 bases, with 11 bases spanning the gap. The V gene's germline CDR1 is SGHTS and CDR2 YDEGEE. The CDR3 runs 13 residues. In DNA, the CDR3 is TGTGCCAGCAGCTCTCTAACCGGGGAGACCCAGTACTTC. Translating gives CASSSLTGETQYF.

In this sample, this clone turned up once. The chain couples TRBV5-1 to TRBJ2-1, with 9 bases aligning to TRBD1. The germline CDR1 and CDR2 sequences are SGHRS and YFSETQ. V lost 7 bases, J lost 7 bases, and 15 bases stayed unmatched. The CDR3 covers 16 residues. The CDR3 reads CASGFNPSGTGNEQFF. As DNA, the CDR3 is TGCGCCAGCGGGTTCAACCCCAGCGGGACAGGGAATGAGCAGTTCTTC. The variable domain in full, completed from reference TRBV5-1 and TRBJ2-1, reads KAGVTQTPRYLIKTRGQQVTLSCSPISGHRSVSWYQQTPGQGLQFLFEYFSETQRNKGNFPGRFSGRQFSNSRSEMNVSTLELGDSALYLCASGFNPSGTGNEQFFGPGTRLTVL.

This chain links TRBV27 with TRBJ2-1; 8 bases are a match to TRBD2. This CDR3 has 15 amino acids. CDR1 and CDR2 (germline): MNHEY, SMNVEV (reference sequence). Trimming cost V 7 bases and J 6 bases; bases outside gene matches: 11. In DNA form, the CDR3 reads TGTGCCAGCACCTACGTCGGGAGGGCCCGCAATGAGCAGTTCTTC. It yields the protein CASTYVGRARNEQFF.

The CDR3 here is CASSLSPLLPRTGRGNTIYF. In nucleotides, the CDR3 is TGTGCCAGCAGTTTATCACCCCTCCTCCCCCGGACAGGGCGTGGAAACACCATATATTTT. The chain combines TRBV27 with TRBJ1-3; 8 bases map to TRBD1. From germline, CDR1 is MNHEY and CDR2 SMNVEV (reference sequence). This CDR3 region has 20 residues. Unmatched junction bases numbered 16, after V lost 0 bases and J lost 3 bases.